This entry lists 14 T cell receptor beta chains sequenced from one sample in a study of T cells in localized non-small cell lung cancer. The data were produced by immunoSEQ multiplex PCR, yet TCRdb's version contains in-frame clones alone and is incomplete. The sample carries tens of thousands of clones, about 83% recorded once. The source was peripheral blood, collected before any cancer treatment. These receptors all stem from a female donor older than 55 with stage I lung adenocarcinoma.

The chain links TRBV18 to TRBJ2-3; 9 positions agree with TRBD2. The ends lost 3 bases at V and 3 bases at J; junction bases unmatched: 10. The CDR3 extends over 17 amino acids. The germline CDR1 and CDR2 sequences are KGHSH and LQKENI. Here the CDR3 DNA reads TGTGCCAGCTCACCCATCGGACTAGCGAGCAATACAGATACGCAGTATTTT. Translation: CASSPIGLASNTDTQYF.

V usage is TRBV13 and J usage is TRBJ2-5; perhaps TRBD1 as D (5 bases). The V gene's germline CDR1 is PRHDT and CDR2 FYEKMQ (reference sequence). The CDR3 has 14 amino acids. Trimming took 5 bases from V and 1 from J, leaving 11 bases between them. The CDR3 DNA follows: TGTGCCAGCAGCCCACTCAGGGCCCAAGAGACCCAGTACTTC. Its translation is CASSPLRAQETQYF.

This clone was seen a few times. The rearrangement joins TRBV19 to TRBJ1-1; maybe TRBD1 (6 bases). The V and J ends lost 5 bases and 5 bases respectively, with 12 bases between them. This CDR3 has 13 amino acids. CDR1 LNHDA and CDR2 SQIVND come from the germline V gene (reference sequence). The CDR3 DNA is TGTGCCAGTAGTTACGGGGGGCGGACTGAAGCTTTCTTT. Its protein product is CASSYGGRTEAFF.

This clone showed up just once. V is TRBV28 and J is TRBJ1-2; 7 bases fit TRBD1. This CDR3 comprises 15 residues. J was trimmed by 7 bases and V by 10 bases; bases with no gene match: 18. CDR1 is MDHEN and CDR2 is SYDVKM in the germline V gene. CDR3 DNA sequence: TGTGCCATCAGAATAGGGGGCGGGAATGTAATTGGCTACACCTTC. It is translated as CAIRIGGGNVIGYTF.

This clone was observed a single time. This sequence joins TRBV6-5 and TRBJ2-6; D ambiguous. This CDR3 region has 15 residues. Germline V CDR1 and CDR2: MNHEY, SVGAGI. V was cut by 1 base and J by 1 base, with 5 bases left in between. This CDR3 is CASSYLNSGANVLTF. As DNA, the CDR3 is TGTGCCAGCAGTTACTTGAATTCTGGGGCCAACGTCCTGACTTTC.

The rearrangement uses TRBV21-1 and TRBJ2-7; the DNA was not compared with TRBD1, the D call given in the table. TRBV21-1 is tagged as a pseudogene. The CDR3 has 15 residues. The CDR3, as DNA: TGTGCCAGCAGCTGCCCGGACAGCGCTGCCTACGAGCAGTACTTC. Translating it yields CASSCPDSAAYEQYF.

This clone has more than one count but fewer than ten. DNA of the CDR3: TGTGCCAGCAGCCAAGAGACAAGCGGGGGGGCGGAGACCCAGTACTTC. Amino acid sequence: CASSQETSGGAETQYF. The J gene is TRBJ2-5, the V gene TRBV4-2; 10 bases are a match to TRBD2. Germline-derived CDR1 and CDR2 are LGHNA and YNFKEQ. The CDR3 runs 16 residues. With V trimmed by 0 bases and J by 5 bases, 6 bases remained unmatched.

The CDR3 reads CASSPGTLGGNEQFF. CDR3 sequence (DNA): TGTGCCAGCAGTCCCGGGACTCTTGGAGGCAATGAGCAGTTCTTC. The chain combines TRBV6-5 with TRBJ2-1, with D maybe TRBD2 (6 bases). The ends were cut back, 5 bases at V and 6 bases at J, with 17 bases in the middle. The CDR3 sequence is 15 residues long. Germline CDR1 MNHEY, CDR2 SVGAGI.

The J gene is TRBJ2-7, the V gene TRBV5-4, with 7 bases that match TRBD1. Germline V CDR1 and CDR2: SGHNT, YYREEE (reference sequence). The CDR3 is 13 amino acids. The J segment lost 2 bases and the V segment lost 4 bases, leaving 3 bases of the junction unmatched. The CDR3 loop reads CASSLDRTYEQYF. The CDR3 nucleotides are TGTGCCAGCAGCCTGGACAGGACCTACGAGCAGTACTTC.

CDR3 DNA: TGTGCCAGCAGCCCGACAGGGGCCCGGGGATACGAGCAGTACTTC. Encoded protein: CASSPTGARGYEQYF. V is TRBV7-2 and J is TRBJ2-7, with 8 bases aligning to TRBD1. CDR3 size: 15 residues. J lost 4 bases, V lost 5 bases, and 10 bases had no gene match. The germline V gene has CDR1 SGHTA and CDR2 FQGNSA.

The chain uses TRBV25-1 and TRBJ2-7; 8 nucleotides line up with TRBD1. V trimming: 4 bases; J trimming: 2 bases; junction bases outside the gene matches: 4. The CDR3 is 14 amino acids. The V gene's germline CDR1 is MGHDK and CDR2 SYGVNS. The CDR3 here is CASSARTGTYEQYF. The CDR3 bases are TGTGCCAGCAGTGCCCGGACAGGGACCTACGAGCAGTACTTC.

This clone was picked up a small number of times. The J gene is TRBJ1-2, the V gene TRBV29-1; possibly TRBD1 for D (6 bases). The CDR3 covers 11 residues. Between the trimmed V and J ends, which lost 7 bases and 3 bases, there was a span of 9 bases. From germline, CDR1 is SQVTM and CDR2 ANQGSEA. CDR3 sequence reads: CSGGADYGYTF. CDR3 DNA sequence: TGCAGCGGGGGGGCGGACTATGGCTACACCTTC.

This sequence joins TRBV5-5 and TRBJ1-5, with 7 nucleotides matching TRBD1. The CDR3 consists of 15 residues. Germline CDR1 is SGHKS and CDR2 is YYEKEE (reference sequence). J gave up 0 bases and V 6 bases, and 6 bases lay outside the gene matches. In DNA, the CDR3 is TGTGCCAGCACCCAGGGGGTGCATAGCAATCAGCCCCAGCATTTT. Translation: CASTQGVHSNQPQHF.

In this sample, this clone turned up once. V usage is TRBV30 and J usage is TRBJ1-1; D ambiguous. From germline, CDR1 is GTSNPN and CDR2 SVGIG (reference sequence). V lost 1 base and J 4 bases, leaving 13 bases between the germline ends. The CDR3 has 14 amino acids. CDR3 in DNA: TGTGCCTGGAGTGATGGTAATCGGGGCACTGAAGCTTTCTTT. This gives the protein CAWSDGNRGTEAFF.